The clone carrying this T cell receptor beta chain was observed a few times. Using its own MiXCR run on the 5' RACE reads, TCRdb lists one record per CDR3 protein. The sample has tens of thousands of distinct CDR3 sequences; roughly 12% are singletons. This CDR3 is 12 amino acids long. V lost 6 bases to trimming and J lost 5 bases; unmatched junction nucleotides: 5. CDR1 and CDR2 (germline): SQVTM, ANQGSEA. This entry is derived from a study of early T cells in non-severe SARS-CoV-2 infection. This TCR was recovered from an adult who was a healthcare worker with PCR-confirmed SARS-CoV-2 infection or an uninfected control (not recorded which). V is TRBV29-1 and J is TRBJ1-1, with TRBD1 matching over 8 bases. The sequencing sample was made of whole blood. Written as DNA, the CDR3 is TGCAGCGTCGACAGGGGATTTACTGAAGCTTTCTTT. Translation: CSVDRGFTEAFF.